This is a list of T cell receptor beta chains from one sample in a study of shared clonotypes between healthy human individuals. Sequenced by immunoSEQ multiplex PCR; TCRdb stores in-frame clones only, minus some. Among 2 million to 2.5 million clones listed, approximately 93% were seen once. Input material: naive CD4+ T cells from PBMCs. These receptors all come from a man aged 18 to 29 in good health. Some clones in this sample may be carry-over from other donors' samples. Each CDR3 is given with its conserved first and last residue. D genes are given only for firm matches. Size tells how often a clone was seen (once, few, many) or the class of an expanded clone, and some rows leave it out.

clone_size,d_call,j_call,v_call,cdr3_nt,cdr3_aa
few,.,TRBJ1-2,TRBV28,TGTGCCAGCAGACCCGGAGGAACCTATGGCTACACCTTC,CASRPGGTYGYTF
.,.,TRBJ2-7,TRBV7-2,TGTGCCAGCAGCGGCTACAGGGACCTAGGGGGCTACGAGCAGTACTTC,CASSGYRDLGGYEQYF
.,.,TRBJ1-3,TRBV7-2,TGTGCCAGCAGCCCCCCATCCGCGGGAAACACCATATATTTT,CASSPPSAGNTIYF
.,.,TRBJ2-7,TRBV27,TGTGCCAGCAGTTTTTCCAGGTTCTCCTACGAGCAGTACTTC,CASSFSRFSYEQYF
.,.,TRBJ1-1,TRBV25-1,TGTGCCAGCCGCCCCGGCGGGGGAAGCACTGAAGCTTTCTTT,CASRPGGGSTEAFF
.,.,TRBJ1-1,TRBV6-1,TGTGCCAGCAGTGTCGAGAATCGGAGGACTGAAGCTTTCTTT,CASSVENRRTEAFF
.,.,TRBJ1-2,TRBV9,TGTGCCAGCAGCGTAGGTATGCTCAACTATGGCTACACCTTC,CASSVGMLNYGYTF
.,.,TRBJ2-3,TRBV5-1,TGCGCCAGCAGCCCTAACCAGGGAGATACGCAGTATTTT,CASSPNQGDTQYF
.,TRBD2,TRBJ2-7,TRBV29-1,TGCAGCGTAGGACGGATCGCGGGAGCCTACGAGCAGTACTTC,CSVGRIAGAYEQYF
.,.,TRBJ1-5,TRBV2,TGTGCCAGCAGTTCGCAGGCGGGAGGCAATCAGCCCCAGCATTTT,CASSSQAGGNQPQHF
.,.,TRBJ2-5,TRBV7-9,TGTGCCAGCAGATCGAACGGGGAGACCCAGTACTTC,CASRSNGETQYF
.,TRBD2,TRBJ2-4,TRBV5-1,TGCGCCAGCAGCTTGGATGGACGGACTAGCGGGAGAATAGCCAAAAACATTCAGTACTTC,CASSLDGRTSGRIAKNIQYF
.,.,TRBJ2-2,TRBV2,TGTGCCGGGGCCGGACAGCTCACCGGGGAGCTGTTTTTT,CAGAGQLTGELFF
.,.,TRBJ2-2,TRBV5-4,TGTGCCAGCAGCTTTGGGCAGGGAAGGACCGGGGAGCTGTTTTTT,CASSFGQGRTGELFF
.,TRBD1,TRBJ1-1,TRBV7-2,TGTGCCAGCAGCCTAGCGGGGGACAGGGAGAAGACTGAAGCTTTCTTT,CASSLAGDREKTEAFF
.,.,TRBJ2-5,TRBV7-8,TGTGCCAGCAGCCCGCTCCGCAGGGTCGAGACCCAGTACTTC,CASSPLRRVETQYF
.,TRBD1,TRBJ2-1,TRBV11-2,TGTGCCAGCAGCTTAGGGACAGGGGTCACAAATGAGCAGTTCTTC,CASSLGTGVTNEQFF
few,TRBD1,TRBJ1-2,TRBV7-8,TGTGCCAGCAGCTCCTCGGTGCAGGGGGATGGCTACACCTTC,CASSSSVQGDGYTF
.,TRBD1,TRBJ2-4,TRBV2,TGTGCCAGCAGCTCTCCCCGGACAGGGTATGACATTCAGTACTTC,CASSSPRTGYDIQYF
.,TRBD2,TRBJ2-7,TRBV4-2,TGTGCCAGCAGCCAAGATTTCACAGCGGGGGGCTACGAGCAGTACTTC,CASSQDFTAGGYEQYF
.,.,TRBJ2-3,TRBV19,TGTGCCAGTAGTATCTGGCGCTACCCTAGCACAGATACGCAGTATTTT,CASSIWRYPSTDTQYF
once,TRBD1,TRBJ1-4,TRBV7-6,TGTGCCAGCAGTGCCGTGGGTCCGACAGGGGGAGGAAAACTGTTTTTT,CASSAVGPTGGGKLFF
.,TRBD1,TRBJ1-1,TRBV7-2,TGTGCCAGCAGCATAGGACAGGGCGGGACTGAAGCTTTCTTT,CASSIGQGGTEAFF
few,.,TRBJ1-1,TRBV2,TGTGCCAGCAGACACGGACATCCGAACACTGAAGCTTTCTTT,CASRHGHPNTEAFF
.,TRBD2,TRBJ2-5,TRBV5-1,TGCGCCAGCAGCTTGGGTCTAGCGGGAGAACAAGAGACCCAGTACTTC,CASSLGLAGEQETQYF
.,.,TRBJ1-1,TRBV5-4,TGTGCCAGCAGCTTGGCCGGAGGGAACACTGAAGCTTTCTTT,CASSLAGGNTEAFF